These 2 T cell receptor beta chains originate from one sample sequenced in a study of cytomegalovirus exposure and HLA in healthy donors. 60 Vbeta and 13 Jbeta primers were used in PCR. Measured with immunoSEQ multiplex PCR; TCRdb has only the in-frame clones, and not every one. The data show about 120,000 clones, with more than 65% seen just once and more than 1.4% held by the top ten. The specimen was PBMCs. The receptors were gathered from a woman between 18 and 29 years old in good health and CMV-seronegative.

The genes are TRBV20-1 and TRBJ1-2; the D is unclear. Trimming took off 7 bases at V and 4 bases at J, with 7 bases between the two ends. The CDR3 runs 10 residues. Looked up from germline, CDR1 is DFQATT and CDR2 is SNEGSKA (reference sequence). CDR3 sequence (DNA): TGCAGTGTGGCGGTCTATGGCTACACCTTC. This sequence encodes CSVAVYGYTF.

Regarding this clone: Its ends do not fully match the called genes, so a read error is possible. This chain joins TRBV6-1 and TRBJ2-4; 7 nucleotides align to TRBD1. Germline V lookup: CDR1 MNHNS, CDR2 SASEGT. This CDR3 comprises 15 residues. This CDR3 is CASRTGDPWQNSQYF. CDR3 nucleotides: TGTGCCAGCAGAACAGGGGACCCTTGGCAAAACAGTCAGTACTTC.